Below, 6 T cell receptor beta chains from the same sample are listed, as sequenced in a study of shared clonotypes between healthy human individuals (dated by TCRdb to the early 2020s). Receptor amplification or capture employed the immunoSEQ multiplex PCR assay. Held by TCRdb, this immuneACCESS table contains in-frame sequences only and omits some clones. Under half of the omission traces to an unresolved V gene where checked; the cause of the rest is unknown. The sample table holds about half a million clones, of which approximately 82% were seen once. The ten largest account for more than 10% of the sample. Sequenced material: PBMCs. These receptor sequences come from a middle-aged woman in good health. Some clones in this sample may be carry-over from other donors' samples.

V gene TRBV10-3 combines with J gene TRBJ2-3; D gene uncertain. The CDR3 covers 12 residues. The ends were cut back, 3 bases at V and 6 bases at J, with 7 bases in the middle. Germline V lookup: CDR1 ENHRY, CDR2 SYGVKD. The CDR3 reads CAISDAFDTQYF. DNA for the CDR3: TGTGCCATCAGTGACGCGTTCGATACGCAGTATTTT.

The chain combines TRBV2 with TRBJ1-2, with TRBD1 matching 7 bases. Germline trimming cut 1 base from V and 4 bases from J; bases unmatched to any gene: 0. CDR1 and CDR2 from the germline V gene are SNHLY and FYNNEI. The CDR3 has 13 residues. CDR3 protein: CASSEEGAYGYTF. The DNA of the CDR3 is TGTGCCAGCAGTGAAGAGGGGGCCTATGGCTACACCTTC.

About this clone: This sample also contains other DNA sequences that code for the same CDR3. V and J are TRBV5-1 and TRBJ2-2, with no clear D. V was clipped by 1 base and J by 1 base, with 5 bases between them. This CDR3 is 14 amino acids long. Germline V gives CDR1 SGHRS, CDR2 YFSETQ. CDR3: CASSLLQNTGELFF. The CDR3 region has the DNA TGCGCCAGCAGCTTGCTCCAGAACACCGGGGAGCTGTTTTTT.

The V gene is TRBV7-3, the J gene TRBJ2-1, with 7 bases fitting TRBD2. The J segment lost 0 bases and the V segment lost 2 bases, leaving 4 bases of the junction unmatched. The CDR3 covers 16 residues. Germline-derived CDR1 and CDR2 are SGHTA and FQGTGA. The CDR3 loop reads CASSLFPGGSYNEQFF. The CDR3 bases are TGTGCCAGCAGCTTATTCCCGGGGGGCTCCTACAATGAGCAGTTCTTC.

The V call is TRBV18, the J call TRBJ2-7; D may be TRBD1 (5 bases). V was cut by 4 bases and J by 4 bases, with 17 bases left in between. CDR1 and CDR2 from the germline V gene are KGHSH and LQKENI. The CDR3 is 15 amino acids. The DNA of the CDR3 is TGTGCCAGCTCACAGGAGTCCCCAGGGCAGTACGAGCAGTACTTC. Amino acids: CASSQESPGQYEQYF.

This rearrangement joins TRBV5-1 to TRBJ2-2; D may be TRBD1 or TRBD2 (5 bases each). V lost 3 bases and J lost 1, with 7 bases in between. Germline assignment: CDR1 SGHRS and CDR2 YFSETQ. This CDR3 region has 14 residues. CDR3 residues: CASSWGKNTGELFF. The CDR3 nucleotides read TGCGCCAGCAGCTGGGGGAAGAACACCGGGGAGCTGTTTTTT.